The sequence of this TCR beta chain was determined in a study of blood T cell repertoires in COVID-19. Background on the study: The study drew acute and convalescent COVID-19 samples from the United States, Italy and Spain.

This table comes from immunoSEQ multiplex PCR, and its TCRdb copy is limited to in-frame clones, with some not included. The data hold fewer than 85,000 clones, with approximately 83% observed a single time. V trimming: 0 bases; J trimming: 5 bases; junction bases outside the gene matches: 13. This CDR3 region has 18 residues. CDR1 SGDLS and CDR2 YYNGEE come from the germline V gene. V is TRBV9 and J is TRBJ1-2; the match to TRBD1 covers 10 bases. The sequence was obtained from a woman aged 60-75 years with acute or convalescent COVID-19. Sequenced input: peripheral blood. The CDR3 nucleotides are TGTGCCAGCAGCGTAGGCCAGGTGACAGGGGGCGTGGGGTATGGCTACACCTTC. Encoded protein: CASSVGQVTGGVGYGYTF.